Listed below are T cell receptor beta chains from one sample, sequenced in a study of regulatory T cells in long-lasting Graves disease. In TCRdb, the multiplex PCR reads were re-called with MiXCR into one record per CDR3 protein. This sample has 680,000 or so distinct CDR3 sequences; 15% to 20% occur once, and the top ten carry around 18%. This sample was shared with a second study, whose subject was T cells in Graves' hyperthyroidism and ophthalmopathy.

The material was peripheral blood mononuclear cells (PBMCs), obtained at new diagnosis, from a patient treated with antithyroid drugs. The receptors here all came from a woman aged 30 to 39 with Graves disease. CDR3s include the opening cysteine and the closing phenylalanine or tryptophan. The D gene is left open where the match is weak. A row's size may be missing; if present it is once, few, many or a size class.

CASSIGPTTAEQYF,TGTGCCAGTAGTATCGGGCCGACAACTGCCGAGCAGTACTTC,-,TRBJ2-7,many,TRBV19
CATSRDQGFTDTQYF,TGTGCCACCAGCAGAGACCAGGGTTTCACAGATACGCAGTATTTT,-,TRBJ2-3,few,TRBV15
CASSPQGLTAYF,TGTGCCAGCAGCCCACAGGGGCTTACGGCGTATTTT,TRBD1,TRBJ2-3,many,TRBV7-2
CAISDQPGQGEFF,TGTGCCATCAGTGATCAGCCGGGACAGGGTGAGTTCTTC,TRBD1,TRBJ2-4,-,TRBV10-3
CASREPRGDEQFF,TGTGCCAGCAGAGAACCCAGGGGTGATGAGCAGTTCTTC,-,TRBJ2-1,many,TRBV28
CASSYSARGDSPLHF,TGTGCCAGCAGTTACTCCGCCAGGGGGGATTCACCCCTCCACTTT,TRBD1,TRBJ1-6,few,TRBV6-5
CATSTLDSKGTEAFF,TGTGCCACCAGCACTCTGGACAGTAAAGGCACTGAAGCTTTCTTT,-,TRBJ1-1,-,TRBV15
CASSGTLPPYEQYF,TGTGCCAGCAGCGGGACGCTGCCCCCCTACGAGCAGTACTTC,-,TRBJ2-7,-,TRBV28
CASSPQPQVRQPQHF,TGTGCCAGTAGCCCCCAGCCGCAGGTGCGGCAGCCCCAGCATTTT,-,TRBJ1-5,-,TRBV19
CASNPFGLAGGSYEQYF,TGTGCCAGCAACCCCTTCGGACTAGCGGGCGGCTCCTACGAGCAGTACTTC,TRBD2,TRBJ2-7,many,TRBV28
CSGGPSGMSEQYF,TGCAGCGGGGGGCCTAGCGGGATGAGCGAGCAGTACTTC,TRBD2,TRBJ2-7,-,TRBV29-1
CSARDRAGTMGTEAFF,TGCAGTGCTAGAGACAGGGCGGGCACAATGGGCACTGAAGCTTTCTTT,-,TRBJ1-1,-,TRBV20-1
CASSYSAVGSNYGYTF,TGTGCCAGCAGTTACTCCGCCGTAGGGTCCAACTATGGCTACACCTTC,-,TRBJ1-2,few,TRBV6-5
CSAPGQGAFDTQYF,TGCAGTGCTCCGGGACAGGGGGCTTTTGATACGCAGTATTTT,TRBD1,TRBJ2-3,-,TRBV20-1
CSASAVYADTQYF,TGCAGTGCTAGCGCAGTTTACGCAGATACGCAGTATTTT,-,TRBJ2-3,few,TRBV20-1
CASSLGSPYEQFF,TGTGCCAGCAGTTTAGGATCCCCTTATGAGCAGTTCTTC,-,TRBJ2-1,few,TRBV27
CASRGRDGSYEQHF,TGTGCCAGCAGGGGGAGGGACGGATCCTACGAGCAGCACTTC,-,TRBJ2-7,-,TRBV5-1
CSAKRGRGSYNSPLHF,TGCAGTGCTAAAAGGGGGCGCGGGTCCTATAATTCACCCCTCCACTTT,TRBD1,TRBJ1-6,-,TRBV20-1
CASTKGEGNQPQHF,TGTGCCAGTACCAAAGGGGAGGGGAATCAGCCCCAGCATTTT,-,TRBJ1-5,-,TRBV19
CSVDLGGAAEQFF,TGCAGCGTTGACCTCGGGGGCGCGGCTGAGCAGTTCTTC,-,TRBJ2-1,many,TRBV29-1
CASTRQGAGTSGYTF,TGTGCCAGCACCAGGCAGGGGGCGGGGACTAGTGGCTACACCTTC,TRBD1,TRBJ1-2,many,TRBV27
CASSQDHSGRASEQFF,TGTGCCAGCAGCCAAGATCATAGCGGGAGGGCCAGTGAGCAGTTCTTC,TRBD2,TRBJ2-1,-,TRBV3-1
CASSQTSLGEQYF,TGTGCCAGCAGCCAAACGAGCCTTGGCGAGCAGTACTTC,-,TRBJ2-7,few,TRBV4-2
CASSHTGTVDEKLFF,TGCGCCAGCAGCCACACCGGGACAGTGGATGAAAAACTGTTTTTT,TRBD1,TRBJ1-4,few,TRBV4-1
CAIGPSFVGGQETQYF,TGTGCCATCGGTCCTTCATTTGTGGGAGGGCAAGAGACCCAGTACTTC,TRBD2,TRBJ2-5,many,TRBV10-3
CASSHRDEGFERETQYF,TGTGCCAGCAGCCACCGGGACGAGGGTTTCGAGCGGGAGACCCAGTACTTC,-,TRBJ2-5,many,TRBV11-2
CASSQDRGPDNSPLHF,TGCGCCAGCAGCCAAGATCGAGGACCCGATAATTCACCCCTCCACTTT,-,TRBJ1-6,once,TRBV4-1
CASSVSGHPRDEQFF,TGTGCCAGCAGCGTCTCGGGACACCCGAGGGATGAGCAGTTCTTC,-,TRBJ2-1,many,TRBV11-2
CASSAHRGLGTEAFF,TGTGCCAGCAGTGCACACAGGGGGCTGGGCACTGAAGCTTTCTTT,TRBD1,TRBJ1-1,many,TRBV2
CASSSTGAGNTEAFF,TGTGCCAGCAGTTCAACAGGTGCGGGGAACACTGAAGCTTTCTTT,-,TRBJ1-1,many,TRBV6-5
CASSPRVGGSSYNEQFF,TGTGCCAGCAGCCCGAGGGTGGGAGGAAGCTCCTACAATGAGCAGTTCTTC,-,TRBJ2-1,few,TRBV7-2
CASSQTGINSPLHF,TGTGCCAGCAGTCAAACAGGGATTAATTCACCCCTCCACTTT,-,TRBJ1-6,many,TRBV12-3/TRBV12-4
CSARGGQKSEKLFF,TGCAGTGCTAGAGGGGGCCAGAAGAGCGAAAAACTGTTTTTT,-,TRBJ1-4,many,TRBV20-1
CSAQKAGPVYF,TGCAGTGCTCAAAAGGCAGGGCCTGTGTACTTC,-,TRBJ2-5,many,TRBV20-1
CASSAGTGYEQYF,TGTGCCAGCAGTGCCGGGACGGGCTACGAGCAGTACTTC,-,TRBJ2-7,many,TRBV9
CASSKTGDGYNEQFF,TGTGCCAGCAGCAAAACGGGAGACGGCTACAATGAGCAGTTCTTC,-,TRBJ2-1,few,TRBV7-3
CSARGLAGVTGELFF,TGCAGTGCTAGGGGACTAGCGGGAGTCACCGGGGAGCTGTTTTTT,TRBD2,TRBJ2-2,few,TRBV20-1
CASSPDRYYEQYF,TGTGCCAGCAGTCCTGACAGGTACTACGAGCAGTACTTC,-,TRBJ2-7,many,TRBV6-1
CASSEGGYTF,TGTGCCAGCAGTGAAGGGGGCTACACCTTC,-,TRBJ1-2,-,TRBV28
CASSFDRTRYNEQFF,TGTGCCAGCAGCTTTGACAGGACTCGATACAATGAGCAGTTCTTC,-,TRBJ2-1,-,TRBV7-2
CASSPPGRSYEQYF,TGTGCCAGCAGCCCACCGGGAAGGTCCTACGAGCAGTACTTC,-,TRBJ2-7,many,TRBV12-3/TRBV12-4
CASSPGQGAGTDTQYF,TGTGCCAGCAGCCCGGGACAGGGGGCAGGGACAGATACGCAGTATTTT,TRBD1,TRBJ2-3,-,TRBV7-9
CASSLSAAGTSWSAEQYF,TGTGCCAGCAGCTTATCCGCAGCCGGGACTAGCTGGTCGGCCGAGCAGTACTTC,TRBD2,TRBJ2-7,many,TRBV7-2
CASSLPGGPRDTGELFF,TGTGCCAGCAGCCTACCGGGTGGACCCCGAGACACCGGGGAGCTGTTTTTT,-,TRBJ2-2,-,TRBV3-1
CASTRFAGPSEKLFF,TGTGCCAGCACTCGATTCGCGGGGCCATCCGAAAAACTGTTTTTT,-,TRBJ1-4,-,TRBV2
CACDSMGQGNEQYF,TGTGCCTGTGACAGTATGGGACAGGGCAACGAGCAGTACTTC,TRBD1,TRBJ2-7,-,TRBV30
CSARTGGWDTGELFF,TGCAGTGCCCGGACAGGCGGGTGGGACACCGGGGAGCTGTTTTTT,TRBD1,TRBJ2-2,-,TRBV20-1
CASRGLAGVGALGQETQYF,TGTGCCAGCCGGGGACTAGCGGGAGTCGGAGCGTTGGGACAAGAGACCCAGTACTTC,TRBD2,TRBJ2-5,many,TRBV19
CASSPPGTGTYEQYF,TGCGCCAGCAGCCCGCCCGGGACGGGGACCTACGAGCAGTACTTC,-,TRBJ2-7,many,TRBV5-1
CASSDPRLDYYEQYF,TGTGCCAGCAGTGACCCTCGGCTAGACTACTACGAGCAGTACTTC,-,TRBJ2-7,-,TRBV2
CASSLDGPTYTQYF,TGTGCCAGCAGTTTGGACGGACCCACATATACGCAGTATTTT,-,TRBJ2-3,-,TRBV27